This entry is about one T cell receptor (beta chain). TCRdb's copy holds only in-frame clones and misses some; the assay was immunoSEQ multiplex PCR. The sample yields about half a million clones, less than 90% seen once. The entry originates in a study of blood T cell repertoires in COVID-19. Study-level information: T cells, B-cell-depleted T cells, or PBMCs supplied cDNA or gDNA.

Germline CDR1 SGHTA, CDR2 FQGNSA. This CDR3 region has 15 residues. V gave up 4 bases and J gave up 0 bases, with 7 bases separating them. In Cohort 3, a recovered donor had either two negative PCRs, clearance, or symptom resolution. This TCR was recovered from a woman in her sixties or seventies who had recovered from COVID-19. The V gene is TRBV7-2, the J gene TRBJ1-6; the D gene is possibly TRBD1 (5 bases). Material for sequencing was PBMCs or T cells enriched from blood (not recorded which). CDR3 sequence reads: CASSSDSSYNSPLHF. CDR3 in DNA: TGTGCCAGCAGCTCTGACAGCTCCTATAATTCACCCCTCCACTTT.